These 19 T cell receptor beta chains originate from one sample sequenced in a study of cytomegalovirus exposure and HLA in healthy donors. The PCR was carried out with 60 Vbeta primers and 13 Jbeta primers. TCRdb keeps only in-frame clones here, not all; method: immunoSEQ multiplex PCR. The sample holds some 45,000 clones; 40% to 60% are singletons and the top ten take about an eighth. The sample consisted of PBMCs. The origin of the receptors is a human donor in good health.

The chain recombines TRBV5-1 with TRBJ2-3, with 9 bases matching TRBD1. Germline assignment: CDR1 SGHRS and CDR2 YFSETQ. Germline trimming cut 2 bases from V and 3 bases from J; bases unmatched to any gene: 7. The CDR3 contains 16 residues. CDR3 region: CASSLPRQGGTDTQYF. CDR3 coding DNA: TGCGCCAGCAGCTTACCGCGACAGGGGGGGACAGATACGCAGTATTTT.

This clone was found a few times. The chain couples TRBV7-9 to TRBJ1-1; D might be TRBD1 (5 bases). The CDR3 loop spans 14 amino acids. Germline CDR1 and CDR2: SEHNR and FQNEAQ (reference sequence). Deletions cut 5 bases from V and 4 bases from J, with 14 bases between. The CDR3 loop is CASSRMGGGTEAFF. CDR3 nucleotides: TGTGCCAGCAGCCGAATGGGGGGGGGCACTGAAGCTTTCTTT.

The V call is TRBV5-4, the J call TRBJ2-7, with D uncertain. Germline V gives CDR1 SGHNT, CDR2 YYREEE (reference sequence). V was shortened by 0 bases and J by 7 bases, with 8 bases between the two germline ends. This CDR3 spans 12 amino acids. Here the CDR3 DNA reads TGTGCCAGCAGCTTGGATGTCGAGGAGCAGTACTTC. Protein: CASSLDVEEQYF.

A few counts support this clone. The chain couples TRBV7-2 to TRBJ1-3, with D tentatively TRBD1 (6 bases). CDR3 length equals 16 residues. Trimming removed 5 bases from V and 0 bases from J, with 14 bases in between. The germline V gene has CDR1 SGHTA and CDR2 FQGNSA. In DNA, the CDR3 is TGTGCCAGCAGCCGGTACCAGGGACACTCTGGAAACACCATATATTTT. Translation gives CASSRYQGHSGNTIYF.

The chain combines TRBV30 with TRBJ2-3, with a weak D call TRBD1 (6 bases). The CDR3 runs to 15 residues. Germline V gene data show CDR1 as GTSNPN and CDR2 as SVGIG (reference sequence). Trimming removed 0 bases from V and 1 base from J, with 11 bases in between. DNA of the CDR3: TGTGCCTGGAGTGTGACTTCAGGGGGCACAGATACGCAGTATTTT. It yields the protein CAWSVTSGGTDTQYF. Full variable domain (rest looked up from reference TRBV30 and TRBJ2-3): SQTIHQWPATLVQPVGSPLSLECTVEGTSNPNLYWYRQAAGRGLQLLFYSVGIGQISSEVPQNLSASRPQDRQFILSSKKLLLSDSGFYLCAWSVTSGGTDTQYFGPGTRLTVL.

This clone was seen a few times. V usage is TRBV4-3 and J usage is TRBJ2-7; 14 positions match TRBD2. V gave up 0 bases and J gave up 0 bases; unmatched junction bases: 1. Germline V gene lookup returns CDR1 LGHNA and CDR2 YSLEER. The CDR3 has 17 residues. The CDR3 DNA reads as TGCGCCAGCAGCCAAGATGGGACTAGCGGGGGCTCCTACGAGCAGTACTTC. As protein: CASSQDGTSGGSYEQYF.

This chain connects TRBV7-2 to TRBJ2-3; TRBD2 might be the D (5 bases). CDR3 length equals 13 residues. The germline V gene encodes CDR1 SGHTA and CDR2 FQGNSA. For the CDR3, the DNA is TGTGCTACGGCGAGGGTTGGTACAGATACGCAGTATTTT. Residues: CATARVGTDTQYF.

This clone has just a few counts. The chain joins TRBV7-3 to TRBJ2-1; possible D gene TRBD2, 6 bases. Per germline, CDR1 SGHTA and CDR2 FQGTGA. The V end was cut by 5 bases, the J end by 7 bases, with 12 bases between. This CDR3 has 13 residues. CDR3 coding DNA: TGTGCCAGCAGCCTCGGGGCGGGAAATGAGCAGTTCTTC. It codes for CASSLGAGNEQFF.

This chain links TRBV27 with TRBJ1-1; 9 positions agree with TRBD1. Germline CDR1 reads MNHEY; CDR2 reads SMNVEV (reference sequence). V was clipped by 6 bases and J by 12 bases; unmatched bases: 14. The CDR3 covers 14 residues. The CDR3 DNA sequence: TGTGCCAGCAGGAGAATCCGGACGGGACAGGGAACTTTCTTT. Amino acid sequence: CASRRIRTGQGTFF.

This clone was observed a handful of times. CDR3 loop: CASSPRTVSYNSPLHF. The CDR3 bases are TGTGCCAGCAGCCCGAGGACAGTCTCCTATAATTCACCCCTCCACTTT. The chain links TRBV7-2 to TRBJ1-6; tentatively, D is TRBD1 (6 bases). Germline-derived CDR1 and CDR2 are SGHTA and FQGNSA. CDR3 length: 16 residues. The V end lost 5 bases, the J end lost 0 bases, and 11 bases lay between the germline ends.

This clone was seen a handful of times. The DNA for the CDR3 is TGTGCCAGCAGCTGGGCTGATGAGCAGTTCTTC. This sequence encodes CASSWADEQFF. V is TRBV7-6 and J is TRBJ2-1, with D uncertain. Trimming removed 4 bases from V and 8 bases from J, with 6 bases in between. Germline-derived CDR1 and CDR2 are SGHVS and FNYEAQ. The CDR3 totals 11 residues. Full variable domain (rest looked up from reference TRBV7-6 and TRBJ2-1): GAGVSQSPRYKVTKRGQDVALRCDPISGHVSLYWYRQALGQGPEFLTYFNYEAQQDKSGLPNDRFSAERPEGSISTLTIQRTEQRDSAMYRCASSWADEQFFGPGTRLTVL.

The chain links TRBV6-1 to TRBJ2-7; 8 nucleotides agree with TRBD2. The CDR3 is 14 amino acids. Unmatched junction bases numbered 7, after V lost 3 bases and J lost 6 bases. Germline V gene data show CDR1 as MNHNS and CDR2 as SASEGT. The CDR3 is CASSEASGPFEQYF. In DNA form, the CDR3 reads TGTGCCAGCAGTGAGGCTAGCGGGCCCTTCGAGCAGTACTTC.

This chain connects TRBV4-3 to TRBJ2-7, with 7 bases aligning to TRBD1. Trimming at V came to 2 bases and at J to 2 bases, leaving 6 bases not matched to a gene. The germline V gene encodes CDR1 LGHNA and CDR2 YSLEER. The CDR3 loop spans 15 amino acids. CDR3 sequence (DNA): TGCGCCAGCAGCCAAAAACCTGACAGGGCCTACGAGCAGTACTTC. This translates into CASSQKPDRAYEQYF.

The chain employs TRBV4-3 and TRBJ2-2; D might be TRBD1 (5 bases). The CDR3 contains 16 residues. V was pared by 1 base and J by 1 base, with 10 bases between. Per germline, CDR1 LGHNA and CDR2 YSLEER. The CDR3 DNA reads as TGCGCCAGCAGCCAAGGGCTGGGGCTGAACACCGGGGAGCTGTTTTTT. Residues: CASSQGLGLNTGELFF.

This chain joins TRBV4-2 and TRBJ1-5; no definite D call. The CDR3 is 13 residues long. CDR1 and CDR2 (germline): LGHNA, YNFKEQ. Trimming removed 1 base from V and 6 bases from J, with 7 bases in between. CDR3 amino acids: CASSQVSSQPQHF. The CDR3 DNA is TGTGCCAGCAGCCAAGTATCGAGTCAGCCCCAGCATTTT.

This clone was seen a handful of times. The chain links TRBV6-1 to TRBJ1-4; no firm D call. V lost 2 bases and J lost 7, with 8 bases in between. The CDR3 contains 13 residues. Per the germline V gene, CDR1 is MNHNS and CDR2 is SASEGT. CDR3: CASSESYLEKLFF. The CDR3 DNA is TGTGCCAGCAGTGAATCCTACCTTGAAAAACTGTTTTTT.

The chain couples TRBV4-3 to TRBJ2-1; 16 nucleotides line up with TRBD2. The germline CDR1 and CDR2 sequences are LGHNA and YSLEER. The CDR3 has 18 residues. The V and J ends lost 3 bases and 1 base, in that order; junction bases with no gene match: 3. The CDR3 protein is CASSQGLAGGRSYNEQFF. The DNA for the CDR3 is TGCGCCAGCAGCCAGGGACTAGCGGGGGGGAGGTCCTACAATGAGCAGTTCTTC.

This clone was seen only a few times. This rearrangement joins TRBV10-3 to TRBJ1-1; a weak D match, TRBD1 (5 bases). This CDR3 is 13 amino acids long. The V end was cut by 3 bases, the J end by 4 bases, with 9 bases between. Germline lookup yields CDR1 ENHRY and CDR2 SYGVKD. The CDR3 reads CAISDQGGTEAFF. For the CDR3, the DNA is TGTGCCATCAGTGATCAGGGCGGCACTGAAGCTTTCTTT.

In this sample, this clone turned up a few times. The V call is TRBV19, the J call TRBJ2-2, with a possible D match to TRBD1 (5 bases). The V end lost 3 bases, the J end lost 6 bases, and 14 bases lay between the germline ends. The CDR3 totals 15 residues. Looked up from germline, CDR1 is LNHDA and CDR2 is SQIVND (reference sequence). CDR3 protein: CASSMGMEGAGELFF. The CDR3 bases are TGTGCCAGTAGTATGGGGATGGAAGGGGCCGGGGAGCTGTTTTTT.